The clone carrying this TCR beta chain came up a few times. Its specificity is not known. The sample belongs to a study of cytomegalovirus exposure and HLA in healthy donors. General observations from the study: Reportedly, HLA-A and HLA-B alleles of most subjects were accurately predicted from TCR beta.

The CDR3 spans 17 residues. Trimming shortened V by 3 bases and J by 2 bases, and 16 bases separated the two germline ends. In germline, CDR1 is MNHNS, CDR2 SASEGT. Vbeta (60) and Jbeta (13) primers were used in the PCR. The repertoire was sequenced with immunoSEQ multiplex PCR; TCRdb's copy has only in-frame clones and lacks some. The sample holds under 250,000 clones, approximately 80% seen once. This chain joins TRBV6-1 and TRBJ1-4; D is perhaps TRBD1 (5 bases). This receptor was taken from a boy aged 2-9 years in good health and CMV-seronegative. Sequences were obtained from PBMCs. CDR3 nucleotide sequence: TGTGCCAGCAGTGAGGGGGAGGGGATCTTTACTAATGAAAAACTGTTTTTT. Protein product: CASSEGEGIFTNEKLFF.